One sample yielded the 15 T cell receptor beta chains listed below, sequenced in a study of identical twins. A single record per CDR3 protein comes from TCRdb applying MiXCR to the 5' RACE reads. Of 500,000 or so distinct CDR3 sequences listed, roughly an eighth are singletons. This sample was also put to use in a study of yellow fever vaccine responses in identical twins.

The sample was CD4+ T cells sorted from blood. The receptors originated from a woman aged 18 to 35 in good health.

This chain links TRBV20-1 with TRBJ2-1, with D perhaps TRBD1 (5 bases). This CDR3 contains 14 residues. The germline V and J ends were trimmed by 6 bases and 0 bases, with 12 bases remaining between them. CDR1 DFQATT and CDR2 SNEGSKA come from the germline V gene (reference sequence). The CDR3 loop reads CSAVRGSSYNEQFF. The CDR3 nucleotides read TGCAGTGCAGTAAGGGGCAGCTCCTACAATGAGCAGTTCTTC.

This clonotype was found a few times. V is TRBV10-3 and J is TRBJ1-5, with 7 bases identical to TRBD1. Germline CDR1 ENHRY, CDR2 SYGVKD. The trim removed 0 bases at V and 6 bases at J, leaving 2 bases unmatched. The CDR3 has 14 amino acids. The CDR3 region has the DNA TGTGCCATCAGTGAGTCGACAGGGATTCAGCCCCAGCATTTT. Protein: CAISESTGIQPQHF.

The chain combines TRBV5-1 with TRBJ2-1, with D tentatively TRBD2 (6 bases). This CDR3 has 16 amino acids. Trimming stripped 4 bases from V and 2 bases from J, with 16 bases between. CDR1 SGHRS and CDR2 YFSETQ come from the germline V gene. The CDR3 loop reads CASSTTSRTPYNEQFF. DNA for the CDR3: TGCGCCAGCAGCACCACTAGCAGAACACCCTACAATGAGCAGTTCTTC.

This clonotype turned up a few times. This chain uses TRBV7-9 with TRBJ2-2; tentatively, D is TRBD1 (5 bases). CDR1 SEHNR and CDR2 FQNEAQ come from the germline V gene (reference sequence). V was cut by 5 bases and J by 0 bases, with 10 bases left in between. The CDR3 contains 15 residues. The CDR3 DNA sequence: TGTGCCAGCAGCGGACACCAAACGAACACCGGGGAGCTGTTTTTT. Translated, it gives CASSGHQTNTGELFF.

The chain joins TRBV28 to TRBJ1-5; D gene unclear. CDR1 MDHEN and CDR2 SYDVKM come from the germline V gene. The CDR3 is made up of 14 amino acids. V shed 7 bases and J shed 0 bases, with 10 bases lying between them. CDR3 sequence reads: CASKYLLSNQPQHF. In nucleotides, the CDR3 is TGTGCCAGCAAGTACCTACTTAGCAATCAGCCCCAGCATTTT.

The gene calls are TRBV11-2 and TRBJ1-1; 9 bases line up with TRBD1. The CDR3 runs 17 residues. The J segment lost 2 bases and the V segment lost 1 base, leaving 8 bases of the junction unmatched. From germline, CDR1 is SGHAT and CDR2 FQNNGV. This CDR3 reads CASSLVWDRVPNTEAFF. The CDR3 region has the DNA TGTGCCAGCAGCTTAGTATGGGACAGGGTCCCCAACACTGAAGCTTTCTTT.

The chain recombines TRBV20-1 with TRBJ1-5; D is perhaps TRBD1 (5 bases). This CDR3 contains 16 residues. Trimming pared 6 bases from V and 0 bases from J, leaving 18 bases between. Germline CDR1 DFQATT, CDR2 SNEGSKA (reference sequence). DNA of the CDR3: TGCAGTGCCCCCCTGCTGGGGGGAAATAGCAATCAGCCCCAGCATTTT. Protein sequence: CSAPLLGGNSNQPQHF.

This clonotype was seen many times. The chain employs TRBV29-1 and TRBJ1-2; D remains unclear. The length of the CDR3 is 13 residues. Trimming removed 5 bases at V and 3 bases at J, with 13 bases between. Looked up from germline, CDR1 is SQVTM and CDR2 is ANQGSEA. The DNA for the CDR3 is TGCAGCGTTAGACCCATGGACCACTATGGCTACACCTTC. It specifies CSVRPMDHYGYTF. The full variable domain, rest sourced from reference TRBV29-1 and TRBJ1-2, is SAVISQKPSRDICQRGTSLTIQCQVDSQVTMMFWYRQQPGQSLTLIATANQGSEATYESGFVIDKFPISRPNLTFSTLTVSNMSPEDSSIYLCSVRPMDHYGYTFGSGTRLTVV.

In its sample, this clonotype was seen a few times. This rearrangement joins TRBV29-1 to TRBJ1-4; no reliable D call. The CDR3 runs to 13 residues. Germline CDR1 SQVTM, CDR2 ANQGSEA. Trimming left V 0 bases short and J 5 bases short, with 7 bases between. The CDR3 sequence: CSVEDQRNEKLFF. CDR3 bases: TGCAGCGTTGAAGATCAGCGGAATGAAAAACTGTTTTTT.

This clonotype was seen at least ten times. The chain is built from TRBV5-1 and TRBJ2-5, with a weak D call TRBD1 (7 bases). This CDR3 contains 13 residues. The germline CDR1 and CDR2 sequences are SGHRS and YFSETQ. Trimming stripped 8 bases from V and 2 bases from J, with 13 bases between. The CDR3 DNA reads TGCGCCAGTCGGAGGGGACAGCAAGAGACCCAGTACTTC. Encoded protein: CASRRGQQETQYF.

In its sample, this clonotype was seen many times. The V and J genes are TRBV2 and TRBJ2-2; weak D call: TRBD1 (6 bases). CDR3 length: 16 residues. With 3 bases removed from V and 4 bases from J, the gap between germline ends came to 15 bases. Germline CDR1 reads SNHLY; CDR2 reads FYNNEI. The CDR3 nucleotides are TGTGCCAGCAGTGACCTTGGCAGGGGTAGCACCGGGGAGCTGTTTTTT. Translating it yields CASSDLGRGSTGELFF.

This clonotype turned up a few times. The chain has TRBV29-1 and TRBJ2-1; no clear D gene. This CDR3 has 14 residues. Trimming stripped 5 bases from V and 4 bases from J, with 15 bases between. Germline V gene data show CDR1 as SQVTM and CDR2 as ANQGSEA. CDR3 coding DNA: TGCAGCGTTACAACACCTGGACCATACAATGAGCAGTTCTTC. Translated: CSVTTPGPYNEQFF.

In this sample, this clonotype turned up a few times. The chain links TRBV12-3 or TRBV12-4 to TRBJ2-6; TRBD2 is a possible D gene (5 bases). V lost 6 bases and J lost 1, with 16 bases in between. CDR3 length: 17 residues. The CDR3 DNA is TGTGCCAGCAGCCGATTTGGAGGAGGATCTGGGGCCAACGTCCTGACTTTC. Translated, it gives CASSRFGGGSGANVLTF.

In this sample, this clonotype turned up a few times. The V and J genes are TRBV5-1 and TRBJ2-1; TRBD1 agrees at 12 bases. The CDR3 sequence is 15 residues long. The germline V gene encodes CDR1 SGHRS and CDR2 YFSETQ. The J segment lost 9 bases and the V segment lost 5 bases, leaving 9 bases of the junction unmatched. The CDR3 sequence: CASRGQGASLGEQFF. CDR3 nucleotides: TGCGCCAGCAGGGGACAGGGGGCTAGTTTGGGTGAGCAGTTCTTC.

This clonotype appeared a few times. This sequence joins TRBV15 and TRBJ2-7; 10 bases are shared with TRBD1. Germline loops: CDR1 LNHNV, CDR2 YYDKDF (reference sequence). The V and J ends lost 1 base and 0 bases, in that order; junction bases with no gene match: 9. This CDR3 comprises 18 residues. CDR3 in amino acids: CATSRVPGTGVSSYEQYF. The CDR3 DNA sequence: TGTGCCACCAGCAGAGTCCCCGGGACAGGGGTGTCCTCCTACGAGCAGTACTTC.